Each of the 9 T cell receptor beta chains below was sequenced from the same sample in a study of T cell responses to AZD1222 COVID-19 vaccine. Only in-frame clones appear in the TCRdb table, and some are missing; sequencing was by immunoSEQ multiplex PCR. The sample records over 120,000 clones, roughly nine tenths being singletons. Specimen: peripheral blood, collected 28 days after the second AZD1222 dose. These receptors came from an adult who received the AZD1222 COVID-19 vaccine.

This CDR3 is CASEGIHQPQHF. The CDR3 DNA sequence: TGTGCCAGCGAAGGGATCCATCAGCCCCAGCATTTT. V is TRBV2 and J is TRBJ1-5; no clear D. Germline V gives CDR1 SNHLY, CDR2 FYNNEI. The CDR3 runs to 12 residues. The V end lost 8 bases, the J end lost 5 bases, and 10 bases lay between the germline ends.

This clone has just one count. V is TRBV14 and J is TRBJ2-7, with 8 bases identical to TRBD2. The CDR3 consists of 16 residues. V trimming: 1 base; J trimming: 6 bases; junction bases outside the gene matches: 11. Germline V CDR1 and CDR2: SGHDN, FVKESK. Here the CDR3 reads CASSQGRSGTFIEQYF. DNA for the CDR3: TGTGCCAGCAGCCAAGGTCGTAGCGGGACTTTTATCGAGCAGTACTTC.

This clone has just one count. The chain links TRBV27 to TRBJ1-2; possible D gene TRBD1, 6 bases. V lost 5 bases and J 0 bases, leaving 16 bases between the germline ends. Germline-derived CDR1 and CDR2 are MNHEY and SMNVEV (reference sequence). This CDR3 has 16 residues. The CDR3 here is CASSPIGTLPNYGYTF. In DNA, the CDR3 is TGTGCCAGCAGTCCAATCGGGACATTGCCTAACTATGGCTACACCTTC.

The chain is built from TRBV28 and TRBJ2-3, with TRBD2 matching 7 bases. V was clipped by 6 bases and J by 3 bases; unmatched bases: 12. This CDR3 region has 16 residues. CDR1 and CDR2 (germline): MDHEN, SYDVKM. Here the CDR3 DNA reads TGTGCCAGCAGGTTTTACGGAGGGAGGGGAACAGATACGCAGTATTTT. The encoded protein is CASRFYGGRGTDTQYF.

V and J are TRBV5-1 and TRBJ1-2, with 7 bases identical to TRBD1. V gave up 2 bases and J gave up 4 bases; unmatched junction bases: 5. The CDR3 loop spans 14 amino acids. Germline values: CDR1 SGHRS, CDR2 YFSETQ. CDR3 in amino acids: CASSFGDRVYGYTF. CDR3 DNA: TGCGCCAGCAGCTTCGGGGACAGAGTCTATGGCTACACCTTC.

J is TRBJ2-1 and V is TRBV6-6, with 8 bases that match TRBD1. V lost 6 bases and J lost 4; bases outside the gene matches: 8. The V gene's germline CDR1 is MNHNY and CDR2 SVGAGI (reference sequence). The CDR3 runs to 15 residues. The CDR3 loop is CASSLGTGGYNEQFF. The CDR3 nucleotides read TGTGCCAGCAGCCTCGGGACAGGTGGATACAATGAGCAGTTCTTC.

The V and J genes are TRBV7-2 and TRBJ2-3; D call uncertain. CDR1 is SGHTA, CDR2 FQGNSA, per germline. CDR3 length: 13 residues. V dropped 5 bases and J dropped 14 bases, with 20 bases sitting between them. The CDR3: CASSNLEIGSSYF. In DNA, the CDR3 is TGTGCCAGCAGCAACCTAGAGATAGGGTCGTCGTATTTT.

This chain uses TRBV12-3 or TRBV12-4 with TRBJ1-1; D is ambiguous. The CDR3 consists of 13 residues. V was clipped by 5 bases and J by 1 base, with 8 bases between them. The CDR3 DNA reads TGTGCCAGCAGTCCACGGGGGAACACTGAAGCTTTCTTT. Protein product: CASSPRGNTEAFF.

In its sample, this clone was seen once. The same CDR3 arises from other DNA sequences in this sample as well. The CDR3 reads CASSRDTGELFF. The CDR3 DNA reads TGTGCCAGCAGCAGGGATACCGGGGAGCTGTTTTTT. The V and J genes are TRBV6-5 and TRBJ2-2; weak D call: TRBD1 (5 bases). The CDR3 runs to 12 residues. V was pared by 6 bases and J by 5 bases, with 7 bases between. Germline V gene lookup returns CDR1 MNHEY and CDR2 SVGAGI.